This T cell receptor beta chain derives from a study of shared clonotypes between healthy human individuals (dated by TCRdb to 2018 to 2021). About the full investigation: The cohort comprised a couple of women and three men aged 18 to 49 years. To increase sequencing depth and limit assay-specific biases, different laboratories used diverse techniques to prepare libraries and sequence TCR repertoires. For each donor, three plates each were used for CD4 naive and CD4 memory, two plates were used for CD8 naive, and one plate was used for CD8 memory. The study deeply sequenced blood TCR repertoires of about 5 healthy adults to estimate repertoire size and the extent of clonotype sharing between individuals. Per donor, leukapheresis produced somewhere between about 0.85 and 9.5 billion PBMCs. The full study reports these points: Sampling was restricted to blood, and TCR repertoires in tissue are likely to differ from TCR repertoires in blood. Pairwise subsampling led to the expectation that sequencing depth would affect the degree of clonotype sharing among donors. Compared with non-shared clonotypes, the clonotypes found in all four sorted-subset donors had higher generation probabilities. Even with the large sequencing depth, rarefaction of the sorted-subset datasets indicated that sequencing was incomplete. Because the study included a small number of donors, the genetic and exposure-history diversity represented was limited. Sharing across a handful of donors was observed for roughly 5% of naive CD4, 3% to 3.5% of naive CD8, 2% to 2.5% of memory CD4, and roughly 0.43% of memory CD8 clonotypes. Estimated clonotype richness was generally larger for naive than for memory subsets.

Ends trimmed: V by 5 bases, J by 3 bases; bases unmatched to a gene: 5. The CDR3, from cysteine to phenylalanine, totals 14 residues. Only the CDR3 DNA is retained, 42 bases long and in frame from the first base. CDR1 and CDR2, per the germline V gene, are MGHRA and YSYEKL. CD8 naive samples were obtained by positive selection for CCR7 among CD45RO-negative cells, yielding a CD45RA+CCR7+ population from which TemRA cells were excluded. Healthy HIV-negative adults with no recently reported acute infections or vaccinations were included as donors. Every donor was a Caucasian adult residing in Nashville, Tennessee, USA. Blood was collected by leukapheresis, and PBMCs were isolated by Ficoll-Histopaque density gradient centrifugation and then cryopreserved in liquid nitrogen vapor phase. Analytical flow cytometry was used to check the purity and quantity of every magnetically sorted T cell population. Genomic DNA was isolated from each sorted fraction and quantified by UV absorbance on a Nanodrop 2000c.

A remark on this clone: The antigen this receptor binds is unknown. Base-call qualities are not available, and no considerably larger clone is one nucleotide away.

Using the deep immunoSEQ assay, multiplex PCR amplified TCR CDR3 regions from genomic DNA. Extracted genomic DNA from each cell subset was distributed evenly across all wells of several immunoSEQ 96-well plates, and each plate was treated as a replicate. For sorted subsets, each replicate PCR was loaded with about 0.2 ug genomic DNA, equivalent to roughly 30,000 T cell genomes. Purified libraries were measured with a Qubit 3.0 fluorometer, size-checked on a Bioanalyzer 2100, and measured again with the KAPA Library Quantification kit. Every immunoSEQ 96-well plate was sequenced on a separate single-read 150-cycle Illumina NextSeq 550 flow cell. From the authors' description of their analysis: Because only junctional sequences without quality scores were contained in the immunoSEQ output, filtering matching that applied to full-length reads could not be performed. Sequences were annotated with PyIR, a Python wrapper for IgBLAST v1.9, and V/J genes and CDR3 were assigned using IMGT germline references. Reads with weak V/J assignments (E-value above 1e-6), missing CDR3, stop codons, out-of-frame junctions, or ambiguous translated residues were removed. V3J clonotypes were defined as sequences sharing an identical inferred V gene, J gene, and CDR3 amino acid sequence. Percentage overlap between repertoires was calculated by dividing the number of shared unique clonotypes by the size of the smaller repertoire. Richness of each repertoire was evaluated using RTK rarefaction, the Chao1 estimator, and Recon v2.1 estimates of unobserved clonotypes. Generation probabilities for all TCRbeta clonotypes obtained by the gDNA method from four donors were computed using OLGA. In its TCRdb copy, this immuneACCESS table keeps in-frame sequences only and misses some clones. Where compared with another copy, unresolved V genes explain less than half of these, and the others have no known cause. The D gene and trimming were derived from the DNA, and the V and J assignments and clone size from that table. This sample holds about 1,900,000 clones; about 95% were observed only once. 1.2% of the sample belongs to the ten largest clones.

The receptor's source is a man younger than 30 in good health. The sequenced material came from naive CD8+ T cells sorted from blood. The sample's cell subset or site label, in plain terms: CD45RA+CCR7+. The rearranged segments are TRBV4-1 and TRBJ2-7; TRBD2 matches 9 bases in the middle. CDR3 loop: CASSFSGGNYEQYF. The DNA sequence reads TGCGCCAGCAGCTTCAGCGGGGGGAACTACGAGCAGTACTTC.